These T cell receptor beta chains were read from a single sample in a study of monozygotic twins with inflammatory bowel disease. TCRdb re-called the 5' RACE reads and catalogs CDR3 proteins one per entry, DNA excluded. The sample shows a few hundred thousand distinct CDR3 sequences, and approximately 1.5% sits with its ten largest clones. The specimen was blood. Receptors originate from a human donor with ulcerative colitis or Crohn's disease, or a healthy co-twin of an affected twin (not recorded which). The CDR3 runs from the conserved cysteine through the conserved F or W.

J gene	V gene	CDR3 protein
TRBJ1-5	TRBV7-9	CASSLVIGGAGNQPQHF
TRBJ2-7	TRBV7-9	CASSLAEGYEQYF
TRBJ1-1	TRBV3-1	CASRFRLGGTEAFF
TRBJ2-7	TRBV5-1	CASSPRDPGAEQYF
TRBJ1-1	TRBV5-4	CASSFKDQGWRGAFF
TRBJ1-3	TRBV7-9	CASSLGDYSGNTIYF
TRBJ1-5	TRBV2	CASSPDRDQPQHF
TRBJ2-7	TRBV10-3	CAISETGGEQDF
TRBJ1-4	TRBV7-9	CASSLRQQGNEKLFF
TRBJ2-7	TRBV10-2	CASSGMSTSVEQYF
TRBJ1-2	TRBV5-1	CASSGDGDYGYTF
TRBJ1-1	TRBV5-1	CASSQDRALTEAFF
TRBJ2-7	TRBV10-3	CAARPAAQGLNEQYF
TRBJ1-2	TRBV20-1	CSAAPTTGTGGRGYTF
TRBJ2-7	TRBV11-2	CASSLDRRESSYEQYF
TRBJ1-1	TRBV10-3	CAISLTGYTEAFF
TRBJ2-1	TRBV5-1	CASSLGGPEDEQFF
TRBJ2-1	TRBV5-1	CASSPTLLAGGADEQFF
TRBJ2-5	TRBV6-5	CASSYRPGAAWASSYF
TRBJ2-3	TRBV12-3/TRBV12-4	CASSFYGGRTDTQYF
TRBJ1-1	TRBV19	CASSYRVRNTEAFF
TRBJ1-4	TRBV11-2	CASSPGQLRVKLFF
TRBJ2-1	TRBV7-9	CASIFGRGSSDEQFF